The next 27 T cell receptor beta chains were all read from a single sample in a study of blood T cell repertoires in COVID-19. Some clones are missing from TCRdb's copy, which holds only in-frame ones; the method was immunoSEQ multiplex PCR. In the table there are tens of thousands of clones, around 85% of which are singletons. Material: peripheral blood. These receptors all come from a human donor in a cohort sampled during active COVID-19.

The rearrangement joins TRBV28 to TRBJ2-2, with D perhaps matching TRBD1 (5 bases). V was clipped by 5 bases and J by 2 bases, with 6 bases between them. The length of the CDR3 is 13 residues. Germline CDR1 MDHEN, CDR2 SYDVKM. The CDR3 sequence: CASSRTNTGELFF. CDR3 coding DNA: TGTGCCAGCAGTCGGACAAACACCGGGGAGCTGTTTTTT.

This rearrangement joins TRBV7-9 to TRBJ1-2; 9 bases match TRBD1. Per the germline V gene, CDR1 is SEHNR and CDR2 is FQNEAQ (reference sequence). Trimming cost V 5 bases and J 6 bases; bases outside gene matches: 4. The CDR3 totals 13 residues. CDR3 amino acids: CASSPQGADGYTF. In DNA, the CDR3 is TGTGCCAGCAGCCCACAGGGGGCGGATGGCTACACCTTC.

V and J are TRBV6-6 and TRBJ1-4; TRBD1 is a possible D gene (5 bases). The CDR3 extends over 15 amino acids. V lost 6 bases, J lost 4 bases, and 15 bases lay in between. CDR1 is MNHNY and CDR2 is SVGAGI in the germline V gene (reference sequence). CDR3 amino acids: CASSPAGGYNEKLFF. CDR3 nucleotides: TGTGCCAGCAGCCCAGCGGGGGGTTATAATGAAAAACTGTTTTTT.

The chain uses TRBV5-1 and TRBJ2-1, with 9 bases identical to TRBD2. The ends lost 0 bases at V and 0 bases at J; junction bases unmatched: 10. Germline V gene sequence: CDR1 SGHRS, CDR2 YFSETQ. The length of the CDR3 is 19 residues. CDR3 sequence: CASSLGLAGSPSSYNEQFF. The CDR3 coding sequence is TGCGCCAGCAGCTTGGGCCTAGCGGGATCTCCGAGCTCCTACAATGAGCAGTTCTTC.

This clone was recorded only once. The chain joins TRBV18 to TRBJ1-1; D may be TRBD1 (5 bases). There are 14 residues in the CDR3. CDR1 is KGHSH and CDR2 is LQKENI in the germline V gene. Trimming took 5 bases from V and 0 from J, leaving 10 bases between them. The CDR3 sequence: CASSSGLMNTEAFF. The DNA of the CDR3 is TGTGCCAGCTCATCGGGACTGATGAACACTGAAGCTTTCTTT.

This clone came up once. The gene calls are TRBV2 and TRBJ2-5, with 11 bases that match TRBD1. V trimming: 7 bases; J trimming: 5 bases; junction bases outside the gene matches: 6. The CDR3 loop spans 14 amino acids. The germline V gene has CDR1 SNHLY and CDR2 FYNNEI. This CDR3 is CASTGQGAGETQYF. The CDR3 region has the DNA TGTGCCAGCACTGGACAGGGGGCAGGGGAGACCCAGTACTTC.

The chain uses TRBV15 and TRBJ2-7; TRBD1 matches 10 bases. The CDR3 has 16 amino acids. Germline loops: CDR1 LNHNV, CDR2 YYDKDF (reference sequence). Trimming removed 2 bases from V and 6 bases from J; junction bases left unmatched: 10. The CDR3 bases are TGTGCCACCAGCAGAAGGATGGGGACAGGGGATGGCGAGCAGTACTTC. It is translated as CATSRRMGTGDGEQYF.

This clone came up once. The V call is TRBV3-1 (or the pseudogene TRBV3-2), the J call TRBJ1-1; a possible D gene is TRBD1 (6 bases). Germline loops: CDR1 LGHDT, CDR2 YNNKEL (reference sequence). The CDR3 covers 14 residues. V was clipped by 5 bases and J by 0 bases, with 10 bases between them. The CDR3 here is CASSRQDLNTEAFF. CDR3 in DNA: TGTGCCAGCAGCAGACAGGACCTGAACACTGAAGCTTTCTTT.

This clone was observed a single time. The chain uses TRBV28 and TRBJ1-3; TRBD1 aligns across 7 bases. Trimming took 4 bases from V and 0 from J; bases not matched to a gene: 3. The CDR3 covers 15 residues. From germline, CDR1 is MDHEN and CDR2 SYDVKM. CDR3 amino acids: CASSSGTDSGNTIYF. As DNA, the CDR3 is TGTGCCAGCAGTTCAGGGACAGACTCTGGAAACACCATATATTTT.

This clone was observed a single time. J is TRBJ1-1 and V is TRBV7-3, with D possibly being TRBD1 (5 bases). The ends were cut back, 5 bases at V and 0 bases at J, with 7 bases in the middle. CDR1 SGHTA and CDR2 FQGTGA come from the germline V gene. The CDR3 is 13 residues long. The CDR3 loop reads CASSTGLNTEAFF. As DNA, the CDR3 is TGTGCCAGCAGCACAGGCCTGAACACTGAAGCTTTCTTT.

The CDR3 is CASRGTGGEKLFF. The CDR3 DNA sequence: TGTGCCAGCAGGGGAACAGGGGGTGAAAAACTGTTTTTT. The V and J genes are TRBV2 and TRBJ1-4, with 8 bases lining up with TRBD1. Germline V lookup: CDR1 SNHLY, CDR2 FYNNEI. Germline trimming cut 6 bases from V and 7 bases from J; bases unmatched to any gene: 4. This CDR3 spans 13 amino acids.

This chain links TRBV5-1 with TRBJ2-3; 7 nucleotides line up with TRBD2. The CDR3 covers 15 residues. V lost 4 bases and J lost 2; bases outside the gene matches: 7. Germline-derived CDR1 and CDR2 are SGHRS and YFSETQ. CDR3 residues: CASSVGTTNTDTQYF. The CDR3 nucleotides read TGCGCCAGCAGCGTCGGGACTACCAACACAGATACGCAGTATTTT.

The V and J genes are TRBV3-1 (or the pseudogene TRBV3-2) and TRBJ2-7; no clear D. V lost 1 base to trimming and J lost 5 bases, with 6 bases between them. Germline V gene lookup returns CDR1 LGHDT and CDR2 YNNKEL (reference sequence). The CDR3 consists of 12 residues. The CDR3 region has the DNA TGTGCCAGCAGCCAAGTGTCGGACGAGCAGTACTTC. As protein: CASSQVSDEQYF.

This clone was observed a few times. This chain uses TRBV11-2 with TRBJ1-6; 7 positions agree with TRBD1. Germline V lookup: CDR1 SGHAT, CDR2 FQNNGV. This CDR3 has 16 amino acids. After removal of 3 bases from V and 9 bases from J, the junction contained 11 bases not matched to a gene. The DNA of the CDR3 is TGTGCCAGCAGCTTTGGGACAGCCCCAGGTGGTTCACCCCTCCACTTT. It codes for CASSFGTAPGGSPLHF. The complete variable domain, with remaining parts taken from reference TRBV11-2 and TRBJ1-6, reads EAGVAQSPRYKIIEKRQSVAFWCNPISGHATLYWYQQILGQGPKLLIQFQNNGVVDDSQLPKDRFSAERLKGVDSTLKIQPAKLEDSAVYLCASSFGTAPGGSPLHFGNGTRLTVT.

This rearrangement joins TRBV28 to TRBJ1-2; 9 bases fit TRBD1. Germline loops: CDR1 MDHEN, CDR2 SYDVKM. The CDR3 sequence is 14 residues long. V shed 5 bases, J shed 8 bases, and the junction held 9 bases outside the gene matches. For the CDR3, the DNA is TGTGCCAGCAGTCACGGGGACAGGGTGGAGGGCTACACCTTC. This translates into CASSHGDRVEGYTF.

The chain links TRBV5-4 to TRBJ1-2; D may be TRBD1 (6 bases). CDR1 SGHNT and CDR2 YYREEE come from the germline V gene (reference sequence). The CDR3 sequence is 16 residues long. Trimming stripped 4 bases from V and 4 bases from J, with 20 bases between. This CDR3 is CASSPGGTGSVYGYTF. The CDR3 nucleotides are TGTGCCAGCAGCCCTGGTGGTACAGGGTCCGTCTATGGCTACACCTTC.

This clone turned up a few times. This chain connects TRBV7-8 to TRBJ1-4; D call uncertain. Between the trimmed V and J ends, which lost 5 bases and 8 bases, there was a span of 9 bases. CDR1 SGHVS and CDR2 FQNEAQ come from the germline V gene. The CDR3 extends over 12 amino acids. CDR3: CASSTQEEKLFF. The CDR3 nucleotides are TGTGCCAGCAGCACCCAAGAGGAAAAACTGTTTTTT.

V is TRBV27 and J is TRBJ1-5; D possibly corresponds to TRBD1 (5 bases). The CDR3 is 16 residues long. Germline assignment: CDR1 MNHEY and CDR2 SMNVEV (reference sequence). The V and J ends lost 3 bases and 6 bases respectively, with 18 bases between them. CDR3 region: CASSLAGPSEVQPQHF. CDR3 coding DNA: TGTGCCAGCAGTTTGGCGGGACCGTCAGAGGTTCAGCCCCAGCATTTT.

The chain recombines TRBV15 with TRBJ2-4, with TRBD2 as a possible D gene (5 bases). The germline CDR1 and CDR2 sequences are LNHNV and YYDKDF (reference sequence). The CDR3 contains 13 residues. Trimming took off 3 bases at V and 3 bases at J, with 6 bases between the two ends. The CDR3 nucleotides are TGTGCCACCAGCAGCCGGGACAAAAACATTCAGTACTTC. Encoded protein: CATSSRDKNIQYF.

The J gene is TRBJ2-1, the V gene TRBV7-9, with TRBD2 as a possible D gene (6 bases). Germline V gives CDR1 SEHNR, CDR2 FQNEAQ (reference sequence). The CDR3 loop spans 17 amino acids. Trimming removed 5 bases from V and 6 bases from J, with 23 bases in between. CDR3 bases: TGTGCCAGCAGCCCACCCCAGAGGAGGGGAAACTTCAATGAGCAGTTCTTC. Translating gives CASSPPQRRGNFNEQFF.

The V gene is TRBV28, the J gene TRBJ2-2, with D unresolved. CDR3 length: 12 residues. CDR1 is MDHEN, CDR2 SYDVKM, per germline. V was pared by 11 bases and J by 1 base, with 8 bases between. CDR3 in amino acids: CAAMLNTGELFF. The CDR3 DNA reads TGTGCCGCGATGTTGAACACCGGGGAGCTGTTTTTT. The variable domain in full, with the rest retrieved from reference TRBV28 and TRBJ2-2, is DVKVTQSSRYLVKRTGEKVFLECVQDMDHENMFWYRQDPGLGLRLIYFSYDVKMKEKGDIPEGYSVSREKKERFSLILESASTNQTSMYLCAAMLNTGELFFGEGSRLTVL.

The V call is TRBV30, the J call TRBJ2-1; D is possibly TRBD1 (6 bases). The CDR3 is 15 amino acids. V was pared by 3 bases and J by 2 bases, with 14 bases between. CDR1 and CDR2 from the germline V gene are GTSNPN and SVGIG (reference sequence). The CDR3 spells CAWRAGTSTYNEQFF. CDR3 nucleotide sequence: TGTGCCTGGAGAGCCGGGACATCAACCTACAATGAGCAGTTCTTC.

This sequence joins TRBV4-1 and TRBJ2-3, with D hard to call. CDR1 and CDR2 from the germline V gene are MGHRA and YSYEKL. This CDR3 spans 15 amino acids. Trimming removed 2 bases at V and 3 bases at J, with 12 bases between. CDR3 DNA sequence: TGCGCCAGCAGCCAAACGGCAACGAGGACAGATACGCAGTATTTT. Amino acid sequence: CASSQTATRTDTQYF.

Here the CDR3 reads CASSYSSGGGRQPQHF. The CDR3, as DNA: TGTGCCAGCAGTTACTCGAGTGGGGGCGGGAGGCAGCCCCAGCATTTT. The chain employs TRBV6-5 and TRBJ1-5; maybe TRBD1 (6 bases). Germline loops: CDR1 MNHEY, CDR2 SVGAGI. The CDR3 loop spans 16 amino acids. Deletions cut 0 bases from V and 7 bases from J, with 16 bases between.

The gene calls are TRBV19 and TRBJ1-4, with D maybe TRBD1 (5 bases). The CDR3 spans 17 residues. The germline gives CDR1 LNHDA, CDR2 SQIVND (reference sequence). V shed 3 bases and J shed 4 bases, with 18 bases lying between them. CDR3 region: CASSMNGGNTGNEKLFF. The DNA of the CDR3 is TGTGCCAGTAGTATGAACGGGGGGAATACTGGTAATGAAAAACTGTTTTTT.

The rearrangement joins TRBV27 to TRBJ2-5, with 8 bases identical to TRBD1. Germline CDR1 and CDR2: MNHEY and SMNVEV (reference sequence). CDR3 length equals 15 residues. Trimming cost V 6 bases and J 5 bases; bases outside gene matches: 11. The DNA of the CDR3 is TGTGCCAGCAGGCCGGGACAGGTTGTTTGGGAGACCCAGTACTTC. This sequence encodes CASRPGQVVWETQYF.

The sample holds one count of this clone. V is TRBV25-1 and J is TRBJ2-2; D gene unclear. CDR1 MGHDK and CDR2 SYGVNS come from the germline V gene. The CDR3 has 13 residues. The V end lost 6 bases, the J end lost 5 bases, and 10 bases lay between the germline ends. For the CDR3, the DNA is TGTGCCAGCAGACAGTCAAAGACCGGGGAGCTGTTTTTT. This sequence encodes CASRQSKTGELFF. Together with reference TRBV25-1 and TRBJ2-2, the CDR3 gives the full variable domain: EADIYQTPRYLVIGTGKKITLECSQTMGHDKMYWYQQDPGMELHLIHYSYGVNSTEKGDLSSESTVSRIRTEHFPLTLESARPSHTSQYLCASRQSKTGELFFGEGSRLTVL.